Below are 4 T cell receptor beta chains sequenced from a single sample in a study of CD8+ T cells in alopecia areata. Extraction and reverse transcription of RNA yielded cDNA as the sequencing template. The protocol was immunoSEQ multiplex PCR, while the TCRdb copy is restricted to in-frame clones and leaves out a portion. Recorded here are 250,000 or so clones, none singletons. The study sorted pooled cutaneous lymph node cells by CD4, CD8alpha, NKG2D, NKG2ACE and other markers. The sample taken for sequencing was CD4+ T cells sorted from a lymph node. These receptors were collected from a C3H/HeJ mouse with alopecia areata. For this strain, the MHC haplotype corresponds to H2-k.

This clone appeared a few times. Germline and genes: mouse. The read finishes 4 residues shy of the CDR3 end, and the germline J gene is used to complete it. This sequence joins TRBV29 and TRBJ2-3, with 8 bases fitting TRBD1. CDR3 length equals 15 residues. Trimming at V came to 5 bases and at J to 3 bases, leaving 7 bases not matched to a gene. Germline V gives CDR1 MSHET, CDR2 SYDVDS. The CDR3 loop reads CASSPRTGRAETLYF. The covered CDR3 bases are TGTGCTAGCAGTCCCCGGACAGGGAGGGCAGAA.

Remarks on this clone: Germline and genes here are mouse. The covered CDR3 bases are TGTGCCAGCAGTATAAGGACAAACTATAATTCGCCC. It codes for CASSIRTNYNSP. The full-length CDR3 reads as CASSIRTNYNSPLYF. The chain employs TRBV19 and TRBJ1-6; tentatively, D is TRBD1 (5 bases). Read coverage stops 3 residues before the CDR3 terminus; the germline J gene supplies the remainder. TRBJ1-6 counts as an open reading frame of uncertain function. V lost 1 base, J lost 3 bases, and 8 bases lay in between. The CDR3 consists of 15 residues. Per germline, CDR1 FNHDT and CDR2 SITEND (reference sequence).

A remark on this clone: Gene names refer to mouse genes. The read gets to within 4 residues of the CDR3 end, and the germline J gene fills in the rest. Other DNA sequences within the sample encode an identical CDR3. The chain has TRBV1 and TRBJ2-5, with D possibly matching TRBD1 (6 bases). Deletions cut 0 bases from V and 0 bases from J, with 7 bases between. This CDR3 region has 15 residues. CDR1 is NSQYPW and CDR2 is LRSPGD in the germline V gene (reference sequence). CDR3 sequence: CTCSAERGNQDTQYF. The CDR3 bases that were read are TGCACCTGCAGTGCAGAGAGGGGGAACCAAGAC.

There are many counts of this clone. Gene names refer to mouse genes. From the germline J gene comes the end of the CDR3, since the read stops 4 residues before it. Other DNA sequences of this sample code for an identical CDR3. This chain links TRBV1 with TRBJ1-2, with D perhaps matching TRBD1 (5 bases). This CDR3 is 13 amino acids long. Trimming removed 2 bases from V and 1 base from J, with 5 bases in between. Per germline, CDR1 NSQYPW and CDR2 LRSPGD (reference sequence). The CDR3 sequence is CTCSAQGNSDYTF. The sequenced CDR3 bases are TGCACCTGCAGTGCACAGGGAAACTCC.